The 8 T cell receptor beta chains given below trace back to one sample, sequenced in a study of blood T cell repertoires in COVID-19. Only in-frame clones appear in the TCRdb table, and some are missing; sequencing was by immunoSEQ multiplex PCR. The sample holds 60,000 to 70,000 clones, approximately 78% seen once. The sequenced sample was peripheral blood. The receptors were sampled from a man aged 80 or over with acute or convalescent COVID-19.

The V gene is TRBV7-2, the J gene TRBJ1-2, with TRBD1 matching 9 bases. The CDR3 has 14 residues. Germline V CDR1 and CDR2: SGHTA, FQGNSA. V was clipped by 7 bases and J by 8 bases; unmatched bases: 11. The CDR3 DNA sequence: TGTGCCAGCAATCCAGGGACAGGGAGTTTCGGCTACACCTTC. It specifies CASNPGTGSFGYTF.

The chain joins TRBV5-1 to TRBJ2-3, with TRBD2 identical over 9 bases. The CDR3 runs to 17 residues. Germline CDR1 SGHRS, CDR2 YFSETQ. J lost 3 bases, V lost 0 bases, and 8 bases had no gene match. The CDR3: CASSLAGGRAWTDTQYF. The CDR3 coding sequence is TGCGCCAGCAGCTTGGCCGGCGGGAGGGCCTGGACAGATACGCAGTATTTT. The full variable domain, completed using reference TRBV5-1 and TRBJ2-3, is KAGVTQTPRYLIKTRGQQVTLSCSPISGHRSVSWYQQTPGQGLQFLFEYFSETQRNKGNFPGRFSGRQFSNSRSEMNVSTLELGDSALYLCASSLAGGRAWTDTQYFGPGTRLTVL.

The chain has TRBV7-2 and TRBJ1-6; D remains ambiguous. The CDR3 totals 15 residues. Trimming removed 0 bases from V and 7 bases from J, with 10 bases in between. The V gene's germline CDR1 is SGHTA and CDR2 FQGNSA. CDR3 bases: TGTGCCAGCAGCTTAGCGACGGGTCGGAATTCACCCCTCCACTTT. Protein sequence: CASSLATGRNSPLHF.

The chain carries TRBV7-8 and TRBJ1-2; D is possibly TRBD1 (6 bases). There are 13 residues in the CDR3. Germline V gene sequence: CDR1 SGHVS, CDR2 FQNEAQ. Trimming cost V 5 bases and J 8 bases, with 15 bases left between them. The CDR3 loop is CASSARQDRGYTF. DNA of the CDR3: TGTGCCAGCAGCGCTAGACAGGATCGAGGCTACACCTTC.

The chain employs TRBV19 and TRBJ2-3, with a weak D call TRBD1 (6 bases). Germline-derived CDR1 and CDR2 are LNHDA and SQIVND (reference sequence). The CDR3 totals 13 residues. V lost 7 bases and J 2 bases, leaving 10 bases between the germline ends. DNA for the CDR3: TGTGCCAGTATGGGGACAAACACAGATACGCAGTATTTT. Translation: CASMGTNTDTQYF.

This clone was detected once. The genes are TRBV18 and TRBJ1-1; D is perhaps TRBD1 (5 bases). Germline CDR1 and CDR2: KGHSH and LQKENI. The CDR3 covers 14 residues. Trimming took off 3 bases at V and 4 bases at J, with 12 bases between the two ends. The CDR3 here is CASSPEVGGTEAFF. CDR3 DNA sequence: TGTGCCAGCTCACCGGAGGTGGGGGGCACTGAAGCTTTCTTT.

The chain combines TRBV19 with TRBJ2-7; 9 bases align to TRBD2. The CDR3 length is 16 residues. Unmatched junction bases numbered 8, after V lost 5 bases and J lost 0 bases. In germline, CDR1 is LNHDA, CDR2 SQIVND (reference sequence). Written as DNA, the CDR3 is TGTGCCAGTAGTGGGTTAAGCGGGGGGAGCTCCTACGAGCAGTACTTC. Its translation: CASSGLSGGSSYEQYF.

This clone has just one count. The rearrangement joins TRBV27 to TRBJ2-3; TRBD1 is a possible D gene (6 bases). The CDR3 covers 14 residues. V lost 5 bases and J lost 3, with 12 bases in between. The germline gives CDR1 MNHEY, CDR2 SMNVEV (reference sequence). CDR3 sequence (DNA): TGTGCCAGCAGTAGACAGGTCTGGACAGATACGCAGTATTTT. It codes for CASSRQVWTDTQYF.